This record covers a single TCR beta chain. This clone was detected a few times. Its target antigen remains unknown. No base quality information exists; no much larger clone differs at one position. This record comes from a study of CD4 T cells in relation to SARS-CoV-2 and coronaviruses (dated by TCRdb to about 2021). Turning to the overall study: The ViraFEST assay cultured PBMCs with antigen for roughly nine days, then sequenced TCR beta CDR3s to find antigen-specific clonal expansions. An HIV-1 Nef peptide pool or a no-peptide culture served as the negative reference condition. Patient-derived lymphoblastoid cell lines were used to map the HLA restriction of shared crossreactive spike epitopes. At the level of individual TCR clonotypes, the study evaluated whether memory CD4+ T cells crossreact between the spike proteins of SARS-CoV-2 and those of common cold coronaviruses. The Adaptive Biotechnologies TCR-sequencing kit was used to sequence samples from three pre-COVID donors and the naive versus memory experiments, while other data came from Illumina-based sequencing. A different, Illumina-based TCR-beta assay was used to sequence expansion assays from other donors in the study.

Its CDR3 holds 14 amino acids, cysteine through phenylalanine. Only the CDR3 portion is preserved as DNA: 42 bases, with reading frame beginning at the first base. Looking up the germline V gene yields CDR1 MRHNA and CDR2 SNTAGT. V is pared back by 4 bases and J by 2 bases, with 6 bases lying between the germline termini. Library method: the immunoSEQ multiplex PCR assay. Per the authors' processing: During preprocessing, nonproductive sequences were removed, along with CDR3s that did not begin with C, did not end with F or W, or were shorter than 7 amino acids. The MANAFEST web app identified antigen-specific clonotypes based on expansion compared with the reference and other culture wells. A clone counted as positive if significantly expanded in 2 of 3 replicate wells versus the reference culture at FDR below 0.05. A further requirement for positive clones was significant expansion compared with all other tandem wells, along with an odds ratio above 5. CDR3 homology was quantified as pairwise Levenshtein distance, calculated with the stringdist R package after three terminal residues were trimmed from each end. As stored in TCRdb, this immuneACCESS dataset retains in-frame rearrangements with V and J assigned. A fraction of the clones does not appear; measured against another copy, unresolved V genes explain less than half of the discrepancy, and the remainder lacks a known reason. V and J calls and clone size are copied from that table; D and trimming were computed from the DNA. The sample table records 20,000 to 25,000 clones; about 80% of these occur just once. About 17% of the sample goes to the ten largest clones.

CD4+ T cells from unexposed donors were collected before the COVID-19 pandemic (2011-2018). The EasySep CD4+ T cell isolation kit was used to isolate CD4+ T cells once the cultures had run for under 11 days. Unexposed donor CD4+ T cells were tested for reactivity to SARS-CoV-2 S and N and four common cold coronavirus spike pools, as cell number allowed. Each well received around 1.8 million PBMCs, cultured in IMDM supplemented with approximately 5.2% human AB serum and 9.5 to 10 IU/ml IL-2. Half of the culture medium was replaced with fresh IL-2-containing medium on days 3 and 7. Triplicate replicate wells were generally used for each peptide culture condition. Leukapheresis product for the unexposed donors was bought commercially. Ficoll-Paque PLUS gradient centrifugation was used to isolate PBMCs from either whole blood or leukapheresis product. The PBMCs went either fresh into the expansion assay or into cryopreservation at -140 degrees C. The QIAamp Micro DNA Kit was used to extract genomic DNA from the CD4+ T cells.

Broader findings and caveats from the paper: Significantly weaker SARS-CoV-2-driven expansion was shown by crossreactive clones than by monoreactive clones, consistent with antigenic imprinting. Small numbers of patients and of tested TCRs were a limitation of the study. Around three fifths of donors had memory CD4+ clonotypes that crossrecognized SARS-CoV-2 and at least one common cold coronavirus spike. Crossreactivity analysis was centred on spike protein, so crossreactivity against other viral proteins was not assessed. Because no donor provided both pre-pandemic and post-infection samples, tracing the source of pre-existing responses was limited.

Sample: CD4+ T cells from PBMCs, cultured in vitro. The origin of this receptor is a human donor in good health. The chain is encoded by TRBV6-4 joined to TRBJ2-6; the D gene remains uncertain. CDR3 region: CASSVDAGANVLTF. The nucleotide sequence reads as follows: TGTGCCAGCAGTGTCGATGCTGGGGCCAACGTCCTGACTTTC.